The clone carrying this TCR beta chain was detected only a few times. Its antigen is unidentified. TCRdb passed the RT-PCR reads through MiXCR, listing each CDR3 protein once. The sample contains 860,000 or so distinct CDR3 sequences, approximately 21% of which appear only once. The sample is drawn from a study of response to subunit inactivated influenza vaccine. Regarding the study as a whole: After each seasonal influenza vaccination, few new T cells are recruited, the authors suggested.

Trimming took off 6 bases at V and 1 base at J, with 9 bases between the two ends. This CDR3 comprises 13 residues. The specimen comprised PBMCs from blood, sampled more than 4 days after vaccination. This chain links TRBV12-3 or TRBV12-4 with TRBJ2-5; D call uncertain. The sequence came from a man aged 50-59 years who received an inactivated influenza vaccine. The CDR3 region is CASSRSSQETQYF. CDR3 coding DNA: TGTGCCAGCAGCCGATCCTCCCAAGAGACCCAGTACTTC.